This TCR beta chain was identified during a study of blood T cell repertoires in COVID-19. About the study: Spain, Italy and the United States supplied samples that represented acute and convalescent COVID-19. PBMCs, B-cell-depleted T cells, or T cells provided the cDNA or gDNA that made up the material.

In the original workflow: Reference gene primer amplification gave estimated nucleated cell counts. Generated by immunoSEQ multiplex PCR, the TCRdb table keeps only in-frame clones and is missing some. V and J calls and clone size follow that table, whereas D and trimming were derived from the DNA. Of about 300,000 clones listed, 75% to 95% are singletons. Participant ages covered roughly 18 to 89 years across 24 US areas. The source of this sequence is a woman under 40 who had recovered from COVID-19. Input material: PBMCs or T cells enriched from blood (not recorded which).

The CDR3 loop is CASSYLGHYWQFF. CDR3 DNA: TGTGCCAGCAGTTACCTGGGACATTATTGGCAGTTCTTC. This chain connects TRBV6-2 or TRBV6-3 to TRBJ2-1, with D perhaps matching TRBD1 (6 bases). The V end lost 2 bases, the J end lost 12 bases, and 14 bases lay between the germline ends. The CDR3 has 13 amino acids. Per germline, CDR1 MNHEY and CDR2 SVGEGT.